These 31 T cell receptor beta chains were all obtained from the same sample, sequenced in a study of T-cell memory formation after mild COVID-19. TCRdb independently ran MiXCR on the 5' RACE reads; one entry per CDR3 protein. The repertoire holds roughly 600,000 distinct CDR3 sequences, with more than 15% as singletons. The sequenced sample was PBMCs or a T cell subset sorted from them (not recorded which). The receptors originated from an adult woman who had mild COVID-19 (a few samples of this study predate the infection). Cell type and time point are not known.

This clonotype showed up many times. The V and J genes are TRBV7-2 and TRBJ2-3, with 12 bases aligning to TRBD2. V lost 5 bases, J lost 6 bases, and 6 bases stayed unmatched. CDR3 size: 15 residues. The germline V gene encodes CDR1 SGHTA and CDR2 FQGNSA. The chain's CDR3 is CASSPSGGAWDTQYF. CDR3 nucleotide sequence: TGTGCCAGCAGCCCTAGCGGGGGGGCCTGGGATACGCAGTATTTT.

This clonotype was seen only a few times. The chain has TRBV4-2 and TRBJ2-7; TRBD2 matches at 15 bases. Germline CDR1 is LGHNA and CDR2 is YNFKEQ. J was trimmed by 7 bases and V by 4 bases; bases with no gene match: 8. This CDR3 comprises 16 residues. The CDR3 nucleotides are TGTGCCAGCAGCCGTACCGGGACTAGCGGGGGGCCGGAGCAGTACTTC. Its protein is CASSRTGTSGGPEQYF.

The V call is TRBV29-1, the J call TRBJ2-7; D possibly corresponds to TRBD1 (5 bases). The CDR3 consists of 13 residues. The germline CDR1 and CDR2 sequences are SQVTM and ANQGSEA. V dropped 4 bases and J dropped 4 bases, with 14 bases sitting between them. Here the CDR3 reads CSVVHGRVYEQYF. CDR3 in DNA: TGCAGCGTTGTTCACGGCAGGGTGTACGAGCAGTACTTC.

This clonotype showed up just a few times. CDR3 nucleotide sequence: TGTGCCAGCTCACTAGTCGGGGGAGGAGATACGCAGTATTTT. Protein product: CASSLVGGGDTQYF. This sequence joins TRBV18 and TRBJ2-3; maybe TRBD2 (6 bases). V gave up 4 bases and J gave up 5 bases, with 13 bases separating them. This CDR3 has 14 residues. The germline V gene encodes CDR1 KGHSH and CDR2 LQKENI.

This clonotype was seen more than once but under ten times. The CDR3 bases are TGTGCCAGCAGACTCATCAGGGACACAAACCTCTCCTATAATTCACCCCTCCACTTT. Its translation: CASRLIRDTNLSYNSPLHF. The chain has TRBV6-5 and TRBJ1-6; maybe TRBD1 (6 bases). Germline V lookup: CDR1 MNHEY, CDR2 SVGAGI. Trimming stripped 6 bases from V and 0 bases from J, with 21 bases between. The CDR3 runs to 19 residues.

The chain joins TRBV28 to TRBJ2-5; TRBD2 matches 11 bases. This CDR3 has 16 amino acids. Germline V CDR1 and CDR2: MDHEN, SYDVKM. Unmatched junction bases numbered 8, after V lost 6 bases and J lost 2 bases. Here the CDR3 DNA reads TGTGCCAGCAGGCGACGACTAGCGGGGAAACAAGAGACCCAGTACTTC. Translated: CASRRRLAGKQETQYF.

This clonotype was seen a handful of times. J is TRBJ2-5 and V is TRBV5-1; D not certain. The CDR3 has 13 amino acids. Germline-derived CDR1 and CDR2 are SGHRS and YFSETQ. Between the trimmed V and J ends, which lost 2 bases and 6 bases, there was a span of 11 bases. CDR3 loop: CASSLDGLKTQYF. In DNA, the CDR3 is TGCGCCAGCAGCTTAGACGGATTGAAGACCCAGTACTTC. Based on the CDR3 plus reference TRBV5-1 and TRBJ2-5, the full variable domain is KAGVTQTPRYLIKTRGQQVTLSCSPISGHRSVSWYQQTPGQGLQFLFEYFSETQRNKGNFPGRFSGRQFSNSRSEMNVSTLELGDSALYLCASSLDGLKTQYFGPGTRLLVL.

The chain recombines TRBV7-2 with TRBJ2-7; 9 bases are shared with TRBD2. Trimming cost V 1 base and J 0 bases; bases outside gene matches: 10. The CDR3 covers 18 residues. Germline CDR1 reads SGHTA; CDR2 reads FQGNSA. Here the CDR3 DNA reads TGTGCCAGCAGCTTAGAATTTGGACCAGCGGGGGGCTCCTACGAGCAGTACTTC. This sequence encodes CASSLEFGPAGGSYEQYF.

This clonotype was seen repeatedly, ten times or more. This chain joins TRBV5-1 and TRBJ1-3; D uncertain. The CDR3 sequence is 14 residues long. Between the trimmed V and J ends, which lost 4 bases and 3 bases, there was a span of 11 bases. Germline values: CDR1 SGHRS, CDR2 YFSETQ. DNA for the CDR3: TGCGCCAGCAGCCCATACAGCTATGGAAACACCATATATTTT. Encoded protein: CASSPYSYGNTIYF.

Only a few counts were recorded for this clonotype. Germline and junction disagree at one end, which may indicate a read error. The chain couples TRBV27 to TRBJ1-2, with D tentatively TRBD1 (5 bases). There are 11 residues in the CDR3. In germline, CDR1 is MNHEY, CDR2 SMNVEV (reference sequence). The CDR3 DNA reads TGCTGCTCCGGGGGTTACTATGGCTACACCTTC. This encodes CCSGGYYGYTF.

This chain links TRBV12-3 or TRBV12-4 with TRBJ1-5; TRBD1 agrees at 8 bases. V shed 7 bases and J 11 bases; nucleotides not matched to a gene: 10. The CDR3 is 13 amino acids. DNA for the CDR3: TGTGCCAGCACCACCACGACAGGGGCGACCCAGCATTTT. Protein: CASTTTTGATQHF.

CDR3 region: CASSPRGQTDTQYF. In DNA, the CDR3 is TGTGCCAGTTCACCCAGGGGTCAGACAGATACGCAGTATTTT. This sequence joins TRBV27 and TRBJ2-3; a possible D gene is TRBD1 (6 bases). V was shortened by 9 bases and J by 3 bases, with 16 bases between the two germline ends. The CDR3 extends over 14 amino acids. Germline loops: CDR1 MNHEY, CDR2 SMNVEV (reference sequence).

This clonotype was counted a few times. Sequence at one end of the junction differs from germline and may be a read error. The V and J genes are TRBV30 and TRBJ1-6; TRBD1 matches at 7 bases. Per germline, CDR1 GTSNPN and CDR2 SVGIG (reference sequence). This CDR3 spans 14 amino acids. For the CDR3, the DNA is TGTGCCTGGAGTGTGAGAGGGGGCGCAGGGCCGGGATCTTTT. Amino acids: CAWSVRGGAGPGSF.

J is TRBJ2-7 and V is TRBV5-4, with 8 bases lining up with TRBD2. The V gene's germline CDR1 is SGHNT and CDR2 YYREEE (reference sequence). V lost 2 bases and J lost 1; bases outside the gene matches: 14. The CDR3 is 18 amino acids. In DNA, the CDR3 is TGTGCCAGCAGCTTCCCGGGAGGGTTGGAGGCCGGTTCCTACGAGCAGTACTTC. As protein: CASSFPGGLEAGSYEQYF.

J is TRBJ2-7 and V is TRBV27; D remains ambiguous. The CDR3 has 14 amino acids. Deletions cut 4 bases from V and 0 bases from J, with 10 bases between. The germline CDR1 and CDR2 sequences are MNHEY and SMNVEV (reference sequence). This chain's CDR3 is CASSSLAHSYEQYF. The CDR3 bases are TGTGCCAGCAGTTCCTTAGCCCACTCCTACGAGCAGTACTTC.

The chain uses TRBV20-1 and TRBJ2-3, with 7 nucleotides matching TRBD2. This CDR3 region has 15 residues. Germline V gene lookup returns CDR1 DFQATT and CDR2 SNEGSKA (reference sequence). Losses at the gene ends were 3 bases for V and 3 bases for J; bases not matched to a gene: 9. The CDR3 region is CSASQRGAGTDTQYF. As DNA, the CDR3 is TGCAGTGCTAGTCAGCGGGGAGCTGGTACAGATACGCAGTATTTT.

The V and J genes are TRBV20-1 and TRBJ2-7; 7 bases are shared with TRBD1. The CDR3 has 13 amino acids. Germline trimming cut 6 bases from V and 2 bases from J; bases unmatched to any gene: 7. Germline loops: CDR1 DFQATT, CDR2 SNEGSKA (reference sequence). The CDR3 sequence: CSAPGQTTYEQYF. The CDR3 DNA is TGCAGTGCCCCGGGACAGACTACCTACGAGCAGTACTTC.

This clonotype was observed a handful of times. The chain has TRBV12-3 or TRBV12-4 and TRBJ2-1; a weak D match, TRBD2 (6 bases). This CDR3 spans 14 amino acids. With 4 bases removed from V and 3 bases from J, the gap between germline ends came to 10 bases. The CDR3 region is CASSSGADYNEQFF. The CDR3, as DNA: TGTGCCAGCAGTTCGGGAGCCGACTACAATGAGCAGTTCTTC.

The rearrangement joins TRBV4-1 to TRBJ1-2, with D possibly TRBD1 on 5 matching bases. The CDR3 length is 16 residues. Germline V lookup: CDR1 MGHRA, CDR2 YSYEKL. V was shortened by 0 bases and J by 2 bases, with 13 bases between the two germline ends. CDR3 sequence (DNA): TGCGCCAGCAGCCAAGAGCACGCCAGGGCAAACTATGGCTACACCTTC. Its protein is CASSQEHARANYGYTF.

The chain couples TRBV9 to TRBJ2-7; D is unclear. There are 13 residues in the CDR3. Trimming took 0 bases from V and 7 from J, leaving 11 bases between them. Looked up from germline, CDR1 is SGDLS and CDR2 is YYNGEE. The DNA of the CDR3 is TGTGCCAGCAGCGTAGGGGATGTCGAGGAGCAGTACTTC. This codes for CASSVGDVEEQYF.

This clonotype was seen only a few times. This sequence joins TRBV9 and TRBJ2-7, with 10 bases fitting TRBD1. This CDR3 is 15 amino acids long. Germline V CDR1 and CDR2: SGDLS, YYNGEE. Losses at the gene ends were 3 bases for V and 0 bases for J; bases not matched to a gene: 3. The chain's CDR3 is CASSAGTGDSYEQYF. The CDR3 DNA is TGTGCCAGCAGCGCCGGGACAGGGGACTCCTACGAGCAGTACTTC.

The chain uses TRBV7-9 and TRBJ1-6; no firm D call. Germline-derived CDR1 and CDR2 are SEHNR and FQNEAQ (reference sequence). V was clipped by 6 bases and J by 10 bases, with 16 bases between them. The CDR3 consists of 14 residues. CDR3 amino acids: CASSPREFESPLHF. The CDR3 DNA is TGTGCCAGCAGTCCTAGGGAATTCGAATCACCCCTCCACTTT.

This clonotype was recorded a few times. This sequence joins TRBV4-1 and TRBJ1-3; TRBD1 might be the D (5 bases). V gave up 1 base and J gave up 4 bases, with 11 bases separating them. CDR3 length equals 15 residues. Germline CDR1 reads MGHRA; CDR2 reads YSYEKL. The CDR3 region is CASSQVGAGGNTIYF. The CDR3 nucleotides are TGCGCCAGCAGCCAAGTCGGCGCAGGGGGAAACACCATATATTTT.

In DNA form, the CDR3 reads TGTGCCAGCCTTAGCGTCCGGGGAAGGGAGCAGTTCTTC. Residues: CASLSVRGREQFF. V gene TRBV6-2 or TRBV6-3 combines with J gene TRBJ2-1; the D gene is possibly TRBD2 (5 bases). Germline lookup yields CDR1 MNHEY and CDR2 SVGEGT. The V gene lost 8 bases and the J gene lost 10 bases, with 18 bases spanning the gap. The CDR3 runs 13 residues.

The chain carries TRBV4-1 and TRBJ1-1, with TRBD1 matching over 7 bases. With V trimmed by 1 base and J by 4 bases, 9 bases remained unmatched. CDR1 MGHRA and CDR2 YSYEKL come from the germline V gene. CDR3 length: 16 residues. The CDR3 loop is CASSQVGTVTSTEAFF. In DNA form, the CDR3 reads TGCGCCAGCAGCCAAGTTGGGACAGTAACCTCCACTGAAGCTTTCTTT.

A few counts support this clonotype. The chain combines TRBV20-1 with TRBJ1-2, with D perhaps matching TRBD1 (5 bases). Per the germline V gene, CDR1 is DFQATT and CDR2 is SNEGSKA (reference sequence). Trimming left V 2 bases short and J 4 bases short, with 17 bases between. The CDR3 contains 15 residues. For the CDR3, the DNA is TGCAGTGCTAGATTCGTCCAGGACACACTCTATGGCTACACCTTC. Amino acid sequence: CSARFVQDTLYGYTF.

The genes are TRBV7-8 and TRBJ2-4, with 7 positions matching TRBD1. Germline CDR1 SGHVS, CDR2 FQNEAQ. The length of the CDR3 is 15 residues. The V segment lost 5 bases and the J segment 3 bases; nucleotides outside the gene matches: 7. The CDR3 sequence is CASSPSRDSKNIQYF. In DNA form, the CDR3 reads TGTGCCAGCAGCCCTTCCCGGGACAGCAAAAACATTCAGTACTTC.

This clonotype was detected a few times. This chain uses TRBV9 with TRBJ2-5; 12 positions agree with TRBD2. The V and J ends lost 4 bases and 4 bases, in that order; junction bases with no gene match: 8. Germline V gene sequence: CDR1 SGDLS, CDR2 YYNGEE. The length of the CDR3 is 16 residues. This CDR3 reads CASSLGLAGKRETQYF. The CDR3 DNA reads TGTGCCAGCAGCCTTGGACTAGCGGGAAAGCGAGAGACCCAGTACTTC.

CDR3 bases: TGTGCCAGCAAGGAACAGGGGTCCAATGAGCAGTTCTTC. It is translated as CASKEQGSNEQFF. This sequence joins TRBV5-6 and TRBJ2-1; 7 bases align to TRBD1. Germline CDR1 SGHDT, CDR2 YYEEEE. The trim removed 6 bases at V and 6 bases at J, leaving 6 bases unmatched. The length of the CDR3 is 13 residues.

This sequence joins TRBV5-1 and TRBJ1-2, with D possibly TRBD1 on 6 matching bases. The length of the CDR3 is 14 residues. The germline V and J ends were trimmed by 5 bases and 2 bases, with 13 bases remaining between them. Germline V gene sequence: CDR1 SGHRS, CDR2 YFSETQ. The CDR3 loop is CASSSQTGNYGYTF. DNA of the CDR3: TGCGCCAGCAGTTCGCAGACAGGAAACTATGGCTACACCTTC.

This clonotype came up many times. The V and J genes are TRBV7-2 and TRBJ2-1; the D gene could be TRBD1 or TRBD2 (6 bases each). The length of the CDR3 is 13 residues. Trimming left V 3 bases short and J 8 bases short, with 11 bases between. Germline V gene lookup returns CDR1 SGHTA and CDR2 FQGNSA. In DNA form, the CDR3 reads TGTGCCAGCAGCTTTGGGGGGCTTGATGAGCAGTTCTTC. It yields the protein CASSFGGLDEQFF. Combining the CDR3 with reference TRBV7-2 and TRBJ2-1 gives the whole variable domain GAGVSQSPSNKVTEKGKDVELRCDPISGHTALYWYRQSLGQGLEFLIYFQGNSAPDKSGLPSDRFSAERTGGSVSTLTIQRTQQEDSAVYLCASSFGGLDEQFFGPGTRLTVL.